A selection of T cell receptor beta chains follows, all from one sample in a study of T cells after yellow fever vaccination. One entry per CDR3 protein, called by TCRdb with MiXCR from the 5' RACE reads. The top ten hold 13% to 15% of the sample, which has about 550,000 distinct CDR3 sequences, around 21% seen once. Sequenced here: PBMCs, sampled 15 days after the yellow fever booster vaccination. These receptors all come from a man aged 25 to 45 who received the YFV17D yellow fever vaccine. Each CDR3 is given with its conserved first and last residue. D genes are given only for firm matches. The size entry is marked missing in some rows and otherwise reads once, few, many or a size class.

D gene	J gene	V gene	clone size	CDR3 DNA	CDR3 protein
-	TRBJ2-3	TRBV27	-	TGTGCCAGCAAGGAGGGGGATTATAGCACAGATACGCAGTATTTT	CASKEGDYSTDTQYF
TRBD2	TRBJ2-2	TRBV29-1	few	TGCAGCGTTGGCCTAGCGGGAGGCTCCACCGGGGAGCTGTTTTTT	CSVGLAGGSTGELFF
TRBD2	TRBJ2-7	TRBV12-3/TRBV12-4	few	TGTGCCAGCAGTACCTTGGGCGGGAGAGGGGAATACGAGCAGTACTTC	CASSTLGGRGEYEQYF
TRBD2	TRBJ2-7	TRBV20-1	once	TGCAGTGCAAGAATCAGTCCGGGACTAGAATACGAGCAGTACTTC	CSARISPGLEYEQYF
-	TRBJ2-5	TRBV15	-	TGTGCCACCAGCAGCTGGACCCAGTACTTC	CATSSWTQYF
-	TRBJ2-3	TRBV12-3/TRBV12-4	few	TGTGCCAGCAGTTTACACGGGAGCACAGATACGCAGTATTTT	CASSLHGSTDTQYF
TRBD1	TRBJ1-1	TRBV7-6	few	TGTGCCAGCAGCCAAAACCCAGGGGGCGCGGTGAACACTGAAGCTTTCTTT	CASSQNPGGAVNTEAFF
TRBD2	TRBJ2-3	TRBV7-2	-	TGTGCCAGCAGCCGGAGCGGGAGGGCGGATACGCAGTATTTT	CASSRSGRADTQYF
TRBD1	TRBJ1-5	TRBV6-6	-	TGTGCCAGCAGTTACCAGGGGGATCAGCCCCAGCATTTT	CASSYQGDQPQHF
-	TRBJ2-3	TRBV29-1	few	TGCAGTGCCGGGACTCCAAATGGGGCCACAGATACGCAGTATTTT	CSAGTPNGATDTQYF
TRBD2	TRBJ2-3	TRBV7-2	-	TGTGCCAGCAGCGACAGCGGGAGTTTGTCAGATACGCAGTATTTT	CASSDSGSLSDTQYF
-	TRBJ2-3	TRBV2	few	TGTGCCAGCAGTCTAGCGATGGATACGCAGTATTTT	CASSLAMDTQYF
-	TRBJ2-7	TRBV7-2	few	TGTGCCAGCAGCTTAGAAGGTCAGAGCTCCTACGAGCAGTACTTC	CASSLEGQSSYEQYF
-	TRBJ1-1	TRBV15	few	TGTGCCACCAGCACCCCGGGGGGGGCTGAAGCTTTCTTT	CATSTPGGAEAFF
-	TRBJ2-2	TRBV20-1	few	TGCAGTGCCAAGCGCCCGGGGGGGGAGCTGTTTTTT	CSAKRPGGELFF
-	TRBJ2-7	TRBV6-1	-	TGTGCCAGCAGCAACCAAGGAGAAGGTTACGAGCAGTACTTC	CASSNQGEGYEQYF
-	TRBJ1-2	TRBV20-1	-	TGCAGTGCCTACCCGGGACTCCCTTCATCTGGCTACACCTTC	CSAYPGLPSSGYTF
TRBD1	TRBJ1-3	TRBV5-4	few	TGTGCCAGCAGCTTGGGACAGGGGACAGGAAACACCATATATTTT	CASSLGQGTGNTIYF
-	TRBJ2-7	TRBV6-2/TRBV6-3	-	TGTGCCAGCGTCCCCTCCGGGACACGTTCCTACGAGCAGTACTTC	CASVPSGTRSYEQYF
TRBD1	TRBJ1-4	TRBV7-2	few	TGTGCCAGCAGCTTAACATCCGGACAGGGAGGTGAAAAACTGTTTTTT	CASSLTSGQGGEKLFF
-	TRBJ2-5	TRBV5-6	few	TGTGCCAGCAACGATCCCAGCGAAGAGACCCAGTACTTC	CASNDPSEETQYF
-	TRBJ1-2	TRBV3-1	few	TGTGCCAGCAGCCAAGCTGGGGGGAAGAATGGCTACACCTTC	CASSQAGGKNGYTF
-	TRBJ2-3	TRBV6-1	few	TGTGCCAGCAAGGAGGGGGATTCAGATACGCAGTATTTT	CASKEGDSDTQYF
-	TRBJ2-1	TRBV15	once	TGTGCCACCAGCGGGGGTCAGAGCTCCTACAATGAGCAGTTCTTC	CATSGGQSSYNEQFF
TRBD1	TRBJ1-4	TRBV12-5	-	TGTGCTAGTGGTCCGGCGACAGGGGCCATTACAACTAATGAAAAACTGTTTTTT	CASGPATGAITTNEKLFF
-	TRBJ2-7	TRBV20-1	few	TGCAGTGCTAGTGACGAGCAGTACTTC	CSASDEQYF
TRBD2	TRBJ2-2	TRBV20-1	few	TGCAGTGCTCCCAAAGGGAGGGCGGGAGCGAGAGCCGGGGAGCTGTTTTTT	CSAPKGRAGARAGELFF
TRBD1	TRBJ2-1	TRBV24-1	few	TGTGCCACCAGTGACGGACGGAAGGGGGCTGGGGGCAATGAGCAGTTCTTC	CATSDGRKGAGGNEQFF
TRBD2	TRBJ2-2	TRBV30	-	TGTGCCTTTAGCGGGAGGTTGAACACCGGGGAGCTGTTTTTT	CAFSGRLNTGELFF
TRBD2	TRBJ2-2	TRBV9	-	TGTGCCAGCAGCGCGCGCCCAGGGAGGGCGGGAGCCGGGGAGCTGTTTTTT	CASSARPGRAGAGELFF
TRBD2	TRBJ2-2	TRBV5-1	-	TGCGCCAGCACCATAAGCGGGATTGACGGGGAGCTGTTTTTT	CASTISGIDGELFF
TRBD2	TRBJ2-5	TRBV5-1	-	TGCGCCAGCAGCTATGGCACTAGCGGCCAAGAGACCCAGTACTTC	CASSYGTSGQETQYF
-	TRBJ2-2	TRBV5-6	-	TGTGCCAGCGTATCCACCGTCCAGGGGCAGCACACCGGGGAGCTGTTTTTT	CASVSTVQGQHTGELFF
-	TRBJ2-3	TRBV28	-	TGTGCCAGCAGGGGAGGGGGAGATACGCAGTATTTT	CASRGGGDTQYF
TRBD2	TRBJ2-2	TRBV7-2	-	TGTGCCAGCACTCCCCGCGGGAGGAGAGAAACCGGGGAGCTGTTTTTT	CASTPRGRRETGELFF
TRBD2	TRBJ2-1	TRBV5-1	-	TGCGCCAGCGGTGCGGGAGGGAGCTCCTACAATGAGCAGTTATTC	CASGAGGSSYNEQLF
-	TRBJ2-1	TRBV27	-	TGTGCCAGCAGTTCAGTACTAGTCACCTACAATGAGCAGTTCTTC	CASSSVLVTYNEQFF
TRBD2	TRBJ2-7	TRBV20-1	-	TGCAGTGCTACCCGACTAGCGGGCGACGAGCAGTACTTC	CSATRLAGDEQYF
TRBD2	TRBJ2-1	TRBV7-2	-	TGTGCCAGCAGCTTATCGGCTAGCGGGAGTTACAATGAGCAGTTCTTC	CASSLSASGSYNEQFF
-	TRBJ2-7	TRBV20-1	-	TGCAGTGCTAGAGTTAGAGCCTACGAGCAGTACTTC	CSARVRAYEQYF
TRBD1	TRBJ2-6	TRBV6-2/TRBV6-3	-	TGTGCCAGCTCCTGGGACAGGGGGTCTGGGGCCAACGTCCTGACTTTC	CASSWDRGSGANVLTF
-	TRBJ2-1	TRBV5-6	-	TGTGCCAGCAGCTTGAGGCTAGCGTGGGGTGAGCAGTTCTTC	CASSLRLAWGEQFF
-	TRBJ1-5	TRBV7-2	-	TGTGCCAGCAGCTCGGCAGGTAATCAGCCCCAGCATTTT	CASSSAGNQPQHF
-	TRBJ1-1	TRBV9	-	TGTGCCAGCAGCCCCCTCCGGGTGAACACTGAAGCTTTCTTT	CASSPLRVNTEAFF
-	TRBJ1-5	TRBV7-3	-	TGTGCCAGCAGCTTTTCCGTAAATCAGCCCCAGCATTTT	CASSFSVNQPQHF
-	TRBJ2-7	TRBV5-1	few	TGCGCCAGCAGCTTGAAAGGAGCAGGGGCGGGGGAGCAGTACTTC	CASSLKGAGAGEQYF
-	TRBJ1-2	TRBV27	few	TGTGCCAGCAGTTTATCACCGGAGCACTTTTTCTATGGCTACACCTTC	CASSLSPEHFFYGYTF
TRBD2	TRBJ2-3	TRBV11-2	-	TGTGCCAGCAGCTTAGGCCTAGCGGAGGGGTACAGCACAGATACGCAGTATTTT	CASSLGLAEGYSTDTQYF